This T cell receptor (beta chain) was documented in a study of Graves' ophthalmopathy and Graves' hyperthyroidism. Across the whole study: Samples of peripheral blood were obtained at initial diagnosis, prior to treatment of any kind. General study findings and limits: In blood appeared most of the expanded thyroid clonotypes whose frequency exceeded 0.001.

The V end was cut by 0 bases, the J end by 3 bases, with 6 bases between. The germline CDR1 and CDR2 sequences are SGDLS and YYNGEE. The CDR3 covers 14 residues. A volume of over 9 ml of fresh peripheral blood supplied the PBMCs. This clonotype was seen ten or more times. As yet, its antigen is unknown. RNA transcripts yielded amplified TCR beta CDR3 regions. Second-round multiplex PCR followed a first-round RT-PCR using HTBI primers. TCRdb re-analysed the multiplex PCR reads in MiXCR, keeping a single row per CDR3 protein. This table holds 650,000 to 800,000 distinct CDR3 sequences, roughly 39% found once.

This TCR was recovered from an adult man with Graves' ophthalmopathy. The rearrangement joins TRBV9 to TRBJ1-4, with D uncertain. The sample taken for sequencing was peripheral blood. Here the CDR3 reads CASSVGRSNEKLFF. The CDR3 region has the DNA TGTGCCAGCAGCGTAGGTCGGTCTAATGAAAAACTGTTTTTT.